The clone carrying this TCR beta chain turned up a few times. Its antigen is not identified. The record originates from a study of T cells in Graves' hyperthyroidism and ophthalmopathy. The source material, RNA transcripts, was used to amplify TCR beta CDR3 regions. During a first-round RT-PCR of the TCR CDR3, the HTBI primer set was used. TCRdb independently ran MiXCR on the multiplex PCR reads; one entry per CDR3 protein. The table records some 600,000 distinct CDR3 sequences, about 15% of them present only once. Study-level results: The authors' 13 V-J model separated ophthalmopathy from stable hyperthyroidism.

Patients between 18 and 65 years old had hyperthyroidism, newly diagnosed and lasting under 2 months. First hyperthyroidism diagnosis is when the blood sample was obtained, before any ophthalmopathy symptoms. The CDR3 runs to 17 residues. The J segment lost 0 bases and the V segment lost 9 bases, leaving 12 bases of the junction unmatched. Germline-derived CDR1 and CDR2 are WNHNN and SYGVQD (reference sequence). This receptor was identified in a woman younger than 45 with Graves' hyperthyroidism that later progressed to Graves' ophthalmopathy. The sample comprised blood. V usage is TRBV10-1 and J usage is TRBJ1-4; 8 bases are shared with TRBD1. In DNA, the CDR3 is TGCGCCAGTAGTCCCGGGACAGGAACCGCAACTAATGAAAAACTGTTTTTT. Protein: CASSPGTGTATNEKLFF.